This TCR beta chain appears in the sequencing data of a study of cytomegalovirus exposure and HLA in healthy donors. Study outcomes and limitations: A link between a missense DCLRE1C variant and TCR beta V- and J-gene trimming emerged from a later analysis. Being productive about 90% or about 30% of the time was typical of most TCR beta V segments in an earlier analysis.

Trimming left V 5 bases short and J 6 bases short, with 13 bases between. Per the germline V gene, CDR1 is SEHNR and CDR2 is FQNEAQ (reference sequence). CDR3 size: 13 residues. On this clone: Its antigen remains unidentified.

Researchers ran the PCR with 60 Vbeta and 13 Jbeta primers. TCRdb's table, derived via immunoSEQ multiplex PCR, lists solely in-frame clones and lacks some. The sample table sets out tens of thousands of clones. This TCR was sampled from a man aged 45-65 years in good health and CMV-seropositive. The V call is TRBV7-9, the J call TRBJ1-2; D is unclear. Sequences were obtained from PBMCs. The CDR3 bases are TGTGCCAGCAGCCCCCGAAATGGAGATGGCTACACCTTC. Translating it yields CASSPRNGDGYTF.